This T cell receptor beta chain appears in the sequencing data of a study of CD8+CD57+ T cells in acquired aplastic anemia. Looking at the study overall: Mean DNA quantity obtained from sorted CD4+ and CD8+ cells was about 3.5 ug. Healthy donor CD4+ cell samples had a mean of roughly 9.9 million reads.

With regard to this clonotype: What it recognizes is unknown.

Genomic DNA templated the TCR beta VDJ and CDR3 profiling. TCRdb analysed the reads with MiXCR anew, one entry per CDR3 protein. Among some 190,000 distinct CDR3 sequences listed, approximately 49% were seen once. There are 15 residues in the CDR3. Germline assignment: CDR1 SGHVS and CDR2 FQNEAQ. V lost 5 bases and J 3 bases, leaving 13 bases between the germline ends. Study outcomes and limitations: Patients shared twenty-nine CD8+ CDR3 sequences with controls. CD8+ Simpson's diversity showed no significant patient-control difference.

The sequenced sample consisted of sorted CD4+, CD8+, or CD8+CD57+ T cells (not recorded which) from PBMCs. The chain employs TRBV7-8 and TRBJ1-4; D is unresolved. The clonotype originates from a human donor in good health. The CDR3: CASSPQVQPNEKLFF. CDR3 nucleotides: TGTGCCAGCAGCCCTCAGGTTCAACCTAATGAAAAACTGTTTTTT.